Listed below are T cell receptor beta chains from one sample, sequenced in a study of T cells in Graves' hyperthyroidism and ophthalmopathy. TCRdb redid the calling of the multiplex PCR reads with MiXCR, one entry per CDR3 protein. This sample has approximately 700,000 distinct CDR3 sequences, with roughly 45% found just once. Material for sequencing was peripheral blood or thyroid tissue (not recorded which). The receptor source for this set is an adult man with Graves' disease, either hyperthyroidism or ophthalmopathy (not recorded which). CDR3s include the opening cysteine and the closing phenylalanine or tryptophan. A D gene is named only where the DNA matches it firmly. Clone size is shown for a subset of rows, as once, few, many or a class of expanded clone.

j_call | d_call | clone_size | v_call | cdr3_aa | cdr3_nt
TRBJ1-1 | - | - | TRBV7-9 | CASSPLDRIMNTEASF | TGCGCCAGCAGCCCCTTAGACAGGATCATGAACACTGAAGCTTCCTTT
TRBJ1-4 | TRBD1 | once | TRBV7-4 | CASSARTGTGKLFF | TGTGCCAGCAGCGCGCGGACAGGGACTGGAAAACTGTTTTTT
TRBJ2-5 | - | - | TRBV6-6 | CASRRTGTKETQYF | TGTGCCAGCAGGCGCACCGGGACGAAAGAGACCCAGTACTTC
TRBJ1-1 | TRBD1 | - | TRBV2 | CASSKLRQGLGTEAFF | TGTGCCAGCAGTAAACTACGACAGGGCCTGGGAACTGAAGCTTTCTTT
TRBJ2-7 | - | - | TRBV5-1 | CASSGVAVRDEQYF | TGCGCCAGCAGCGGGGTAGCCGTCCGGGACGAGCAGTACTTC
TRBJ2-7 | - | - | TRBV3-1 | CASSTTSFEQYF | TGTGCCAGCAGTACAACGTCATTCGAGCAGTACTTC
TRBJ2-7 | - | - | TRBV10-3 | CASSERWGRQDEQYF | TGTGCCAGCAGTGAACGTTGGGGGAGACAGGACGAGCAGTACTTC
TRBJ1-6 | - | - | TRBV7-8 | CASSYDSRKSPLHF | TGTGCCAGCAGTTACGACAGCCGTAAGTCACCCCTCCACTTT
TRBJ2-7 | TRBD1 | few | TRBV7-9 | CASSLTGQDNEQYF | TGTGCCAGCAGCTTAACGGGACAGGATAACGAGCAGTACTTC
TRBJ1-1 | TRBD1 | - | TRBV15 | CATSRGWTGGIAFF | TGTGCCACCAGCAGAGGGTGGACAGGGGGCATTGCTTTCTTT
TRBJ2-7 | TRBD2 | few | TRBV7-9 | CASSLWSGTSGSYEQYF | TGTGCCAGCAGCTTATGGTCGGGGACTAGCGGGTCCTACGAGCAGTACTTC
TRBJ1-4 | TRBD1 | many | TRBV5-1 | CASRRDSGGPLFF | TGCGCCAGCAGGCGGGACAGTGGAGGGCCTCTGTTTTTT
TRBJ2-7 | TRBD1 | few | TRBV5-5 | CASSQPQDRVDYEQYF | TGCGCCAGCAGCCAACCCCAAGACAGGGTGGACTACGAGCAGTACTTC
TRBJ2-7 | - | - | TRBV20-1 | CSAPRDPYEQYF | TGCAGTGCTCCCAGGGATCCCTACGAGCAGTACTTC
TRBJ2-7 | - | - | TRBV25-1 | CASSEYRSYEQYF | TGTGCCAGCAGTGAATACAGGTCCTACGAGCAGTACTTC